The TCR beta chain under discussion was sequenced for a study of blood T cell repertoires in COVID-19. In the study overall: Whether acute or convalescent, the COVID-19 samples came from the United States, Italy and Spain.

As concerns this clone: The junction differs from germline at one of its ends, possibly a read error.

Germline CDR1 and CDR2: SNHLY and FYNNEI. The CDR3 length is 12 residues. Repertoires were generated with immunoSEQ multiplex PCR, while TCRdb's copy carries only in-frame clones and drops some. The sample includes 250,000 or so clones, about 79% seen only once; the top ten take around 8.9%. The rearrangement links TRBV2 to TRBJ2-2; tentative D call: TRBD1 (7 bases). What was sequenced was peripheral blood. This TCR was sampled from an elderly man with acute or convalescent COVID-19. The CDR3 bases are TGTGCCAGCAGTGAAGCGCAGGGGGGGCTGTTTTTT. Encoded protein: CASSEAQGGLFF. The full variable domain, with the rest looked up from reference TRBV2 and TRBJ2-2, is EPEVTQTPSHQVTQMGQEVILRCVPISNHLYFYWYRQILGQKVEFLVSFYNNEISEKSEIFDDQFSVERPDGSNFTLKIRSTKLEDSAMYFCASSEAQGGLFFGEGSRLTVL.